One sample yielded the 24 T cell receptor beta chains listed below, sequenced in a study of Tregs in tolerant kidney transplant recipients. The assay was immunoSEQ multiplex PCR, and TCRdb's table has in-frame clones only and misses some. The profile shows roughly 45,000 clones, under 95% of them singletons. The sample consisted of Tregs from blood. All receptors derive from a human donor in good health.

The chain is built from TRBV20-1 and TRBJ1-6; D may be TRBD1 (6 bases). Trimming cost V 6 bases and J 10 bases, with 10 bases left between them. Per the germline V gene, CDR1 is DFQATT and CDR2 is SNEGSKA (reference sequence). This CDR3 comprises 11 residues. Here the CDR3 reads CSAGGLSPLHF. The CDR3 coding sequence is TGCAGTGCAGGGGGGTTGTCACCCCTCCACTTT.

The chain couples TRBV6-1 to TRBJ1-2, with a tentative D call TRBD1 (6 bases). The length of the CDR3 is 13 residues. Trimming stripped 4 bases from V and 5 bases from J, with 11 bases between. Germline V gene data show CDR1 as MNHNS and CDR2 as SASEGT. This chain's CDR3 is CASSVGQRYGYTF. CDR3 sequence (DNA): TGTGCCAGCAGTGTAGGACAGCGATATGGCTACACCTTC.

The V and J genes are TRBV19 and TRBJ1-3; no reliable D call. V shed 8 bases and J shed 2 bases, with 16 bases lying between them. CDR1 and CDR2 (germline): LNHDA, SQIVND (reference sequence). The CDR3 runs to 15 residues. The CDR3 sequence: CASAKGGVPGNTIYF. For the CDR3, the DNA is TGTGCCAGTGCCAAGGGTGGGGTGCCTGGAAACACCATATATTTT.

This clone has a single count. Here the CDR3 reads CASSLVRGRTGELFF. The CDR3 DNA is TGCGCCAGCAGCTTGGTTCGGGGGAGGACCGGGGAGCTGTTTTTT. The chain recombines TRBV5-1 with TRBJ2-2; TRBD2 is a possible D gene (6 bases). V lost 0 bases and J lost 5, with 11 bases in between. The CDR3 is 15 residues long. Germline V lookup: CDR1 SGHRS, CDR2 YFSETQ.

The chain has TRBV6-5 and TRBJ1-2; tentatively, D is TRBD1 (5 bases). Germline CDR1 reads MNHEY; CDR2 reads SVGAGI. V gave up 0 bases and J gave up 2 bases, with 10 bases separating them. This CDR3 spans 15 amino acids. CDR3 DNA sequence: TGTGCCAGCAGTTACTCCCTGACAGACAACTATGGCTACACCTTC. It encodes CASSYSLTDNYGYTF.

J is TRBJ2-4 and V is TRBV9; the D gene is possibly TRBD1 (6 bases). Trimming shortened V by 3 bases and J by 0 bases, and 16 bases separated the two germline ends. Germline V gene lookup returns CDR1 SGDLS and CDR2 YYNGEE. The CDR3 contains 17 residues. The CDR3 region is CASSEGPRGLAKNIQYF. The CDR3 DNA sequence: TGTGCCAGCAGCGAGGGGCCAAGGGGGTTAGCCAAAAACATTCAGTACTTC.

The chain carries TRBV30 and TRBJ1-6; D is perhaps TRBD1 (6 bases). The CDR3 length is 14 residues. In germline, CDR1 is GTSNPN, CDR2 SVGIG (reference sequence). V was cut by 0 bases and J by 7 bases, with 10 bases left in between. The CDR3 DNA sequence: TGTGCCTGGAGTGTACCAGGGGCCAATTCACCCCTCCACTTT. Translated: CAWSVPGANSPLHF.

The V and J genes are TRBV30 and TRBJ1-2; the D is unclear. The ends were cut back, 0 bases at V and 9 bases at J, with 11 bases in the middle. The CDR3 loop spans 12 amino acids. Germline V gene sequence: CDR1 GTSNPN, CDR2 SVGIG (reference sequence). CDR3 residues: CAWSVQFSSYTF. DNA of the CDR3: TGTGCCTGGAGTGTACAATTTTCAAGCTACACCTTC.

By share, this clone counts as medium-sized. The chain links TRBV6-5 to TRBJ1-4, with TRBD1 matching 7 bases. Germline V lookup: CDR1 MNHEY, CDR2 SVGAGI. The CDR3 is 15 residues long. Trimming took 6 bases from V and 7 from J; bases not matched to a gene: 11. CDR3 protein: CASSRDREGGEKLFF. CDR3 nucleotide sequence: TGTGCCAGCAGCCGCGACAGGGAGGGAGGTGAAAAACTGTTTTTT.

This sequence joins TRBV7-3 and TRBJ1-1; 7 nucleotides match TRBD1. V lost 3 bases, J lost 4 bases, and 5 bases stayed unmatched. Germline V gene data show CDR1 as SGHTA and CDR2 as FQGTGA. This CDR3 spans 14 amino acids. CDR3 in DNA: TGTGCCAGCAGCTTTCAGGGGGGGAGCACTGAAGCTTTCTTT. Translating gives CASSFQGGSTEAFF.

Only one count was recorded for this clone. This chain joins TRBV18 and TRBJ1-5; no clear D gene. V lost 2 bases and J 1 base, leaving 3 bases between the germline ends. The CDR3 extends over 13 amino acids. Germline loops: CDR1 KGHSH, CDR2 LQKENI. The CDR3 DNA is TGTGCCAGCTCACCAGGGAGCAATCAGCCCCAGCATTTT. It codes for CASSPGSNQPQHF.

Regarding this clone: The conserved phenylalanine or tryptophan normally closing the CDR3 is absent here, so this likely arose from a read error. This sequence joins TRBV18 and TRBJ1-1; tentative D call: TRBD1 (5 bases). The germline gives CDR1 KGHSH, CDR2 LQKENI. The CDR3 spans 14 residues. V dropped 4 bases and J dropped 1 base, with 10 bases sitting between them. The CDR3 region is CASSLTAPNTEAFL. DNA of the CDR3: TGTGCCAGCTCACTGACAGCCCCGAACACTGAAGCTTTCTTA.

The chain combines TRBV5-1 with TRBJ1-2, with a weak D call TRBD1 (6 bases). The CDR3 extends over 17 amino acids. CDR1 and CDR2 (germline): SGHRS, YFSETQ. The germline V and J ends were trimmed by 3 bases and 0 bases, with 18 bases remaining between them. CDR3 amino acids: CASSSQTGAQSNYGYTF. In nucleotides, the CDR3 is TGCGCCAGCAGCTCCCAGACAGGAGCTCAATCTAACTATGGCTACACCTTC.

The rearrangement joins TRBV4-1 to TRBJ2-1; D ambiguous. Trimming cost V 4 bases and J 6 bases, with 16 bases left between them. In germline, CDR1 is MGHRA, CDR2 YSYEKL. The length of the CDR3 is 15 residues. Here the CDR3 DNA reads TGCGCCAGCAGCCTATCGTGGAGTGTTCCCAATGAGCAGTTCTTC. This translates into CASSLSWSVPNEQFF.

The V gene is TRBV18, the J gene TRBJ1-3; D gene ambiguous. Trimming shortened V by 3 bases and J by 0 bases, and 9 bases separated the two germline ends. Germline CDR1 KGHSH, CDR2 LQKENI. The CDR3 spans 15 residues. The CDR3 is CASSPAMSSGNTIYF. The CDR3 DNA follows: TGTGCCAGCTCACCGGCCATGAGCTCTGGAAACACCATATATTTT. The complete variable domain, with remaining parts taken from reference TRBV18 and TRBJ1-3, reads NAGVMQNPRHLVRRRGQEARLRCSPMKGHSHVYWYRQLPEEGLKFMVYLQKENIIDESGMPKERFSAEFPKEGPSILRIQQVVRGDSAAYFCASSPAMSSGNTIYFGEGSWLTVV.

The chain combines TRBV15 with TRBJ1-1; D perhaps matches TRBD1 (6 bases). Germline CDR1 and CDR2: LNHNV and YYDKDF (reference sequence). The CDR3 length is 15 residues. V gave up 0 bases and J gave up 4 bases, with 12 bases separating them. This CDR3 reads CATSRDPGRGTEAFF. The CDR3 nucleotides read TGTGCCACCAGCAGAGATCCGGGCAGGGGCACTGAAGCTTTCTTT.

V usage is TRBV16 and J usage is TRBJ1-1, with TRBD1 matching over 9 bases. There are 14 residues in the CDR3. Germline V gene lookup returns CDR1 KGHSY and CDR2 FQNENV. The V and J ends lost 4 bases and 3 bases, in that order; junction bases with no gene match: 3. The CDR3 DNA reads as TGTGCCAGCAGCCCGGGACAGGGAGACACTGAAGCTTTCTTT. This sequence encodes CASSPGQGDTEAFF.

This clone has a handful of counts. This chain links TRBV19 with TRBJ2-1; D ambiguous. This CDR3 spans 17 amino acids. Germline V CDR1 and CDR2: LNHDA, SQIVND (reference sequence). Trimming left V 4 bases short and J 1 base short, with 17 bases between. The DNA for the CDR3 is TGTGCCAGTAGTACCCGACCCCTACCCCGATCCTACAATGAGCAGTTCTTC. It codes for CASSTRPLPRSYNEQFF.

This chain joins TRBV7-8 and TRBJ2-5; tentatively, D is TRBD2 (6 bases). The DNA end is a closer match to TRBJ2-7, so the J assignment may be wrong. The CDR3 totals 15 residues. In germline, CDR1 is SGHVS, CDR2 FQNEAQ. CDR3 bases: TGTGCCAGCAGCTCTGCTTTGCGGGGAGCCTACGAGCAGTACTTC. As protein: CASSSALRGAYEQYF.

The J gene is TRBJ1-1, the V gene TRBV29-1; D may be TRBD1 (5 bases). Trimming cost V 3 bases and J 1 base, with 15 bases left between them. This CDR3 is 15 amino acids long. The germline gives CDR1 SQVTM, CDR2 ANQGSEA. For the CDR3, the DNA is TGCAGCGTTGACAGGCGGACCGGGGGGAACACTGAAGCTTTCTTT. Protein product: CSVDRRTGGNTEAFF. Drawing the rest from reference TRBV29-1 and TRBJ1-1, the complete variable domain is SAVISQKPSRDICQRGTSLTIQCQVDSQVTMMFWYRQQPGQSLTLIATANQGSEATYESGFVIDKFPISRPNLTFSTLTVSNMSPEDSSIYLCSVDRRTGGNTEAFFGQGTRLTVV.

The rearrangement joins TRBV16 to TRBJ1-1; D unresolved. Germline lookup yields CDR1 KGHSY and CDR2 FQNENV. The V gene lost 3 bases and the J gene lost 4 bases, with 9 bases spanning the gap. This CDR3 has 13 residues. The CDR3 DNA sequence: TGTGCCAGCAGCCACAAGACGGCCACTGAAGCTTTCTTT. Translated, it gives CASSHKTATEAFF.

The J gene is TRBJ2-7, the V gene TRBV7-9; a weak D match, TRBD2 (6 bases). Per germline, CDR1 SEHNR and CDR2 FQNEAQ (reference sequence). CDR3 length equals 14 residues. Trimming took 0 bases from V and 1 from J, leaving 7 bases between them. CDR3 DNA sequence: TGTGCCAGCAGCTTAGCGGGACTTTCCTACGAGCAGTACTTC. Amino acids: CASSLAGLSYEQYF.

This sequence joins TRBV9 and TRBJ1-2; D is uncertain. Trimming removed 1 base at V and 4 bases at J, with 8 bases between. Germline V gene sequence: CDR1 SGDLS, CDR2 YYNGEE. The CDR3 extends over 13 amino acids. The CDR3 here is CASSVTGFYGYTF. CDR3 coding DNA: TGTGCCAGCAGCGTAACGGGCTTCTATGGCTACACCTTC.

The chain uses TRBV6-6 and TRBJ1-2; a weak D match, TRBD1 (6 bases). V was trimmed by 2 bases and J by 7 bases, leaving 17 bases between them. CDR1 is MNHNY and CDR2 is SVGAGI in the germline V gene (reference sequence). This CDR3 has 15 residues. The CDR3 DNA sequence: TGTGCCAGCAGTTACAGGACACTAACGGGGGCTGGCTACACCTTC. Encoded protein: CASSYRTLTGAGYTF.